These T cell receptor beta chains were read from a single sample in a study of OX40 agonist ivuxolimab in advanced cancers. Profiled with immunoSEQ multiplex PCR; TCRdb holds only in-frame clones, not every one. The sample consists of 72,000 or so clones, 84% of them appearing once. Sequenced material: CD4+ or CD8+ T cells sorted from blood, taken in a trial of the OX40 agonist ivuxolimab. The origin of the receptors is an adult with an advanced solid tumor such as melanoma, head and neck, liver or kidney cancer. The CDR3 runs from the conserved cysteine through the conserved F or W. A D gene is named only where the DNA matches it firmly. Clone size appears in some rows only: once, few, many, or a class for an expanded clone.

length,J,size,D,V,CDR3,DNA
16,TRBJ2-2,.,.,TRBV5-1,CASSLNGGLNTGELFF,TGCGCCAGCAGCTTGAACGGGGGCCTGAACACCGGGGAGCTGTTTTTT
14,TRBJ2-3,.,.,TRBV5-4,CASSLSGSTDTQYF,TGTGCCAGCAGCTTGAGTGGGAGCACAGATACGCAGTATTTT
17,TRBJ2-2,.,TRBD1,TRBV4-1,CASSQAGTGMWAGELFF,TGCGCCAGCAGCCAAGCTGGGACAGGGATGTGGGCCGGGGAGCTGTTTTTT
14,TRBJ2-1,once,.,TRBV2,CASSPRDDYNEQFF,TGTGCCAGCAGTCCCCGCGATGACTACAATGAGCAGTTCTTC
15,TRBJ1-5,.,TRBD1,TRBV7-2,CASSLDPGTGGGQHF,TGTGCCAGCAGCTTAGACCCCGGGACAGGGGGAGGTCAGCATTTT
15,TRBJ1-3,once,.,TRBV27,CASSAGTPLGNTIYF,TGTGCCAGCAGTGCCGGGACACCGCTTGGAAACACCATATATTTT
14,TRBJ1-1,once,.,TRBV19,CASSIFTANTEAFF,TGTGCCAGTAGTATTTTTACAGCGAACACTGAAGCTTTCTTT
17,TRBJ1-3,.,.,TRBV9,CASSVSLVGVSGNTIYF,TGTGCCAGCAGCGTATCACTCGTAGGGGTCTCTGGAAACACCATATATTTT
17,TRBJ1-5,.,TRBD1,TRBV2,CASSEEVRGFGNQPQHF,TGTGCCAGCAGTGAAGAGGTCAGGGGGTTTGGCAATCAGCCCCAGCATTTT
14,TRBJ2-1,.,TRBD2,TRBV2,CASRRGGSYNEQFF,TGTGCCAGCAGGCGGGGGGGTTCCTACAATGAGCAGTTCTTC
9,TRBJ1-2,.,.,TRBV13,CANLVGYTF,TGTGCCAACCTAGTTGGCTACACCTTC
14,TRBJ2-2,once,.,TRBV28,CASSRGRDTGELFF,TGTGCCAGCAGTCGGGGGCGCGATACCGGGGAGCTGTTTTTT
14,TRBJ1-1,.,.,TRBV5-4,CASSPDTVTTEAFF,TGTGCCAGCAGCCCGGATACAGTGACCACTGAAGCTTTCTTT
13,TRBJ1-2,.,.,TRBV6-6,CASSRTVNYGYTF,TGTGCCAGCAGTAGAACAGTGAACTATGGCTACACCTTC